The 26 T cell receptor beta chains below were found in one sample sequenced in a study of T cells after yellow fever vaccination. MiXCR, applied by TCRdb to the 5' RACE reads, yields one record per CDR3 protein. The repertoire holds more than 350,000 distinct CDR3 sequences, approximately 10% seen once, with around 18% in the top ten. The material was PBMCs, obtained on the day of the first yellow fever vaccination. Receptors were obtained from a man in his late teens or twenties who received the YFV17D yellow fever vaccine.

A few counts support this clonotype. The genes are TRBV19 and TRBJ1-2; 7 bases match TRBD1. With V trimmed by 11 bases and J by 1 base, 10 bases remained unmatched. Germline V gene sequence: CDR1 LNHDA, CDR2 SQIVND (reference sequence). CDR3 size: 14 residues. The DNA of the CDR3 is TGTGCCTCTAAGACAGGGTCTATTAACTATGGCTACACCTTC. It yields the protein CASKTGSINYGYTF.

The chain's CDR3 is CASRASGGAVDGPYNEQFF. The CDR3 DNA is TGTGCCAGCAGGGCTAGCGGGGGGGCGGTTGACGGTCCCTACAATGAGCAGTTCTTC. The V and J genes are TRBV6-1 and TRBJ2-1; 12 nucleotides line up with TRBD2. J lost 2 bases, V lost 6 bases, and 14 bases had no gene match. Germline V gives CDR1 MNHNS, CDR2 SASEGT. The CDR3 length is 19 residues.

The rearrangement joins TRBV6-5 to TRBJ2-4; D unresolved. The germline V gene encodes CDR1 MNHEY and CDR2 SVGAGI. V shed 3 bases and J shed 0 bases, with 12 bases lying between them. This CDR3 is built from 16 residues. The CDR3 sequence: CASSYNPTLAKNIQYF. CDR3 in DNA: TGTGCCAGCAGTTATAACCCAACTCTAGCCAAAAACATTCAGTACTTC.

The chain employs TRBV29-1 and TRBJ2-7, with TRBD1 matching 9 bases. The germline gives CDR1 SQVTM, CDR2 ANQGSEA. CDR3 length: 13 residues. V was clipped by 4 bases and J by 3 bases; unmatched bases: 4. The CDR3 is CSVATGGSYEQYF. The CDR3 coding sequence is TGCAGCGTTGCGACAGGGGGAAGCTACGAGCAGTACTTC.

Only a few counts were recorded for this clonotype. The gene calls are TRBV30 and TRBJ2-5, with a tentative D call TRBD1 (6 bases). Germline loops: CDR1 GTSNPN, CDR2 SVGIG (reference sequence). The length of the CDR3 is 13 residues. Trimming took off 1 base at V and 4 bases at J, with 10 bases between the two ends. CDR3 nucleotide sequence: TGTGCCTGGAGTGCTATCAGGGGAGAGACCCAGTACTTC. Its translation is CAWSAIRGETQYF.

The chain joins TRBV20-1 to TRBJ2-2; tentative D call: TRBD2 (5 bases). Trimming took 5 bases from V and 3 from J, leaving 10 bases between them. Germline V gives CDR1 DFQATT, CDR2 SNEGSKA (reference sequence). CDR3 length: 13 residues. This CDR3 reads CSALGVDTGELFF. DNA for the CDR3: TGCAGTGCTCTGGGAGTGGACACCGGGGAGCTGTTTTTT.

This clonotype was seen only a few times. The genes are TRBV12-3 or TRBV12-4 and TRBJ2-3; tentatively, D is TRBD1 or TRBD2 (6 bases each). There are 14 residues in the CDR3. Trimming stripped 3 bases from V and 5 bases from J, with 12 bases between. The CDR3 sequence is CASSFLRGGDTQYF. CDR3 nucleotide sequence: TGTGCCAGCAGTTTCCTCAGGGGAGGAGATACGCAGTATTTT.

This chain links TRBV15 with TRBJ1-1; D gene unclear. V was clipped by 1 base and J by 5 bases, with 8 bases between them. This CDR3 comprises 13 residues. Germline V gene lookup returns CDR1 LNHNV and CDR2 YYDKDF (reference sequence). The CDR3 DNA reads TGTGCCACCAGCAGAGGGGATCGGACTGAAGCTTTCTTT. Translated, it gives CATSRGDRTEAFF.

CDR3 nucleotides: TGCAGCGGGACTTTCGACTCTGGAAACACCATATATTTT. Its translation: CSGTFDSGNTIYF. The V call is TRBV29-1, the J call TRBJ1-3, with D uncertain. The V and J ends lost 7 bases and 0 bases respectively, with 10 bases between them. Germline-derived CDR1 and CDR2 are SQVTM and ANQGSEA. CDR3 size: 13 residues.

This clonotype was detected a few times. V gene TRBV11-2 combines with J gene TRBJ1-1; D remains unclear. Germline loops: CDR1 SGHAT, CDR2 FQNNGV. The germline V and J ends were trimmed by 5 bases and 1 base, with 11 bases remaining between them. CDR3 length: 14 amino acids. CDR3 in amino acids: CASSPSRSNTEAFF. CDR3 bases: TGTGCCAGCAGCCCGTCCAGGTCGAACACTGAAGCTTTCTTT.

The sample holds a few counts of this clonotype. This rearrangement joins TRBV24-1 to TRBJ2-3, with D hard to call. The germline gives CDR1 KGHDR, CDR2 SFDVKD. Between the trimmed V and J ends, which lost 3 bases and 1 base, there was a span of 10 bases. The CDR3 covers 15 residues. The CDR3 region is CATSDPNSGTDTQYF. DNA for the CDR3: TGTGCCACCAGTGATCCAAATTCCGGCACAGATACGCAGTATTTT.

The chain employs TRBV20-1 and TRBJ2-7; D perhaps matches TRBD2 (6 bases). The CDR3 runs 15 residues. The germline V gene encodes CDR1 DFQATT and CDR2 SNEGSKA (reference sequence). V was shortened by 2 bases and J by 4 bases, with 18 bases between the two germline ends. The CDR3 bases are TGCAGTGCTAGATGGGGGAGGAGGGGAGGATACGAGCAGTACTTC. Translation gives CSARWGRRGGYEQYF.

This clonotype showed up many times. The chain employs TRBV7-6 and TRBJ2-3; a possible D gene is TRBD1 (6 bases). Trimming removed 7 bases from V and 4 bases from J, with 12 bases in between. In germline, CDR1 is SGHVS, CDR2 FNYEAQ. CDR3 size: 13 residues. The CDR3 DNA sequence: TGTGCCAGCACGAAACAGGGCCCAGATACGCAGTATTTT. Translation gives CASTKQGPDTQYF. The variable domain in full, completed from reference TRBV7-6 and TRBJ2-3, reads GAGVSQSPRYKVTKRGQDVALRCDPISGHVSLYWYRQALGQGPEFLTYFNYEAQQDKSGLPNDRFSAERPEGSISTLTIQRTEQRDSAMYRCASTKQGPDTQYFGPGTRLTVL.

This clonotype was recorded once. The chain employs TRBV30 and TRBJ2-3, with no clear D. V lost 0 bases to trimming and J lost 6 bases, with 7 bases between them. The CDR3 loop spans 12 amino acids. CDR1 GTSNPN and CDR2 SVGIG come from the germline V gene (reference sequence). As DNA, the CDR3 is TGTGCCTGGAGTGTACATATTGATACGCAGTATTTT. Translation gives CAWSVHIDTQYF.

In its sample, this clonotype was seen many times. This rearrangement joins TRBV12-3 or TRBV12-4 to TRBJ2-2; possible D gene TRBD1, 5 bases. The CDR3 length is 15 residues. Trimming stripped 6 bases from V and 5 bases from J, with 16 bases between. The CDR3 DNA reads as TGTGCCAGCAGCTCACCAAGGGGAAATACCGGGGAGCTGTTTTTT. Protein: CASSSPRGNTGELFF.

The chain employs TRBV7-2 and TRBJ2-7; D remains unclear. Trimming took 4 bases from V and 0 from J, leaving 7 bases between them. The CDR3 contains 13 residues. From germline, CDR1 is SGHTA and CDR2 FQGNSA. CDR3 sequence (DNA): TGTGCCAGCAGCTCCGCCGCCTCCTACGAGCAGTACTTC. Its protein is CASSSAASYEQYF.

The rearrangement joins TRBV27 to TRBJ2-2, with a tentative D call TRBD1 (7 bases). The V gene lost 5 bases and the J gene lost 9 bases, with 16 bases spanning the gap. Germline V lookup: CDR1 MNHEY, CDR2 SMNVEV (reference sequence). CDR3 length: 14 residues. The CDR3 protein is CASSPRGVPWELFF. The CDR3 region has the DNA TGTGCCAGCAGTCCCAGGGGGGTCCCCTGGGAGCTGTTTTTT.

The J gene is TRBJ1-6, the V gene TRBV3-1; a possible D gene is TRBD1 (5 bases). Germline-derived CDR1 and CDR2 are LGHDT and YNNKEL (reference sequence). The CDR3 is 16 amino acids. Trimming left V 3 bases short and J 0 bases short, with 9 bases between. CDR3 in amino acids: CASSHGGPSYNSPLHF. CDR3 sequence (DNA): TGTGCCAGCAGCCATGGGGGACCCTCCTATAATTCACCCCTCCACTTT.

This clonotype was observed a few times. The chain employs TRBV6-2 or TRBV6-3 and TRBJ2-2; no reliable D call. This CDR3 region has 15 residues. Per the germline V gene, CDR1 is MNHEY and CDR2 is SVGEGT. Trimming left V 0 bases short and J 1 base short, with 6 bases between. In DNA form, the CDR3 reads TGTGCCAGCAGTTACTCGCCAGGGAACACCGGGGAGCTGTTTTTT. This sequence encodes CASSYSPGNTGELFF.

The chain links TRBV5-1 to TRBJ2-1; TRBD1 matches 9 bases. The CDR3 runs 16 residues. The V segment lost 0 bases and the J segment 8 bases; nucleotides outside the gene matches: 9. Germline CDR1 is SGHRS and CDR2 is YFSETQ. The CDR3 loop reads CASSLASGQGRDEQFF. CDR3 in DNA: TGCGCCAGCAGCTTGGCCTCCGGACAGGGGAGGGATGAGCAGTTCTTC.

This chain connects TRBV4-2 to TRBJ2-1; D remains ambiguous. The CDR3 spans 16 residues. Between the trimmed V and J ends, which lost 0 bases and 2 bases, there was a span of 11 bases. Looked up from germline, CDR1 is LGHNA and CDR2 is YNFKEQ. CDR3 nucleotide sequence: TGTGCCAGCAGCCAAGATAATCAGCAGACCTACAATGAGCAGTTCTTC. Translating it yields CASSQDNQQTYNEQFF.

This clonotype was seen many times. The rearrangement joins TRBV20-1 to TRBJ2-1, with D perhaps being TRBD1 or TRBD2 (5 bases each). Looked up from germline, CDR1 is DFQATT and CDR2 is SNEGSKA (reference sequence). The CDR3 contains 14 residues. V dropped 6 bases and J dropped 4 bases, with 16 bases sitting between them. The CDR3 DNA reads TGCAGTGCCTTCGGGGCAGCGGAGTACAATGAGCAGTTCTTC. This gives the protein CSAFGAAEYNEQFF.

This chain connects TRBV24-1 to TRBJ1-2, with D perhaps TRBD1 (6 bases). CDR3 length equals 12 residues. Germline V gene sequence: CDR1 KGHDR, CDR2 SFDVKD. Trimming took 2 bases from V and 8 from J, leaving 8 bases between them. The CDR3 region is CATSDSGEGYTF. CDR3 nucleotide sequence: TGTGCCACCAGTGATTCAGGGGAAGGCTACACCTTC.

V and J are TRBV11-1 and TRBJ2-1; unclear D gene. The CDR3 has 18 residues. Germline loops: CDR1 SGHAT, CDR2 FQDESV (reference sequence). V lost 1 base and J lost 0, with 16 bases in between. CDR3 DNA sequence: TGTGCCAGCAGCTTAGTCTCAGGTGGTTCAGGCTCCTACAATGAGCAGTTCTTC. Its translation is CASSLVSGGSGSYNEQFF.

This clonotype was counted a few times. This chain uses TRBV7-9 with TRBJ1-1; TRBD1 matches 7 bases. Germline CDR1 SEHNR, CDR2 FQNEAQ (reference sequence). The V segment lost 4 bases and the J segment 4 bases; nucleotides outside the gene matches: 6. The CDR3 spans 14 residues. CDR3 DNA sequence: TGTGCCAGCAGCTCGACAGGGCGGAGCACTGAAGCTTTCTTT. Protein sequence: CASSSTGRSTEAFF.

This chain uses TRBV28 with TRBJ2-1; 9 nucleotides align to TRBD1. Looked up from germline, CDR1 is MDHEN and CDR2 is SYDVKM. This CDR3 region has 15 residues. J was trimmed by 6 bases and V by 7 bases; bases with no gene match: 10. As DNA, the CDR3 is TGTGCCAGCACAAGTGGGGACAGGGTATTCAATGAGCAGTTCTTC. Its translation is CASTSGDRVFNEQFF.